Sequencing of this TCR beta chain was carried out in a study of blood T cell repertoires in COVID-19. Study in general: PBMCs, B-cell-depleted T cells, or T cells provided the cDNA or gDNA that made up the material.

Using immunoSEQ multiplex PCR, the repertoire was profiled, and TCRdb retains in-frame clones only, with some absent. This sample carries about 300,000 clones, about nine tenths of them seen once, and the ten largest clones take over 4%. Of note for this clone: One end of the junction does not line up with germline, which may come from a read error.

Germline V gives CDR1 SGDLS, CDR2 YYNGEE. The length of the CDR3 is 14 residues. Sequenced input: PBMCs or T cells enriched from blood (not recorded which). This receptor was identified in a man aged 55 to 69 who had recovered from COVID-19. The rearrangement joins TRBV9 to TRBJ2-7; no firm D call. The CDR3 sequence: CASSVSPLSSEQYF. In DNA form, the CDR3 reads TGTGCCAGCAGCGTATCCCCTTTATCCTCCGAGCAGTACTTC.